The 20 T cell receptor beta chains reported below all come from one sample, sequenced in a study of shared clonotypes between healthy human individuals. TCRdb keeps only in-frame clones here, not all; method: immunoSEQ multiplex PCR. In the table there are about a million clones, roughly 70% of which are singletons. The sample was memory CD4+ T cells sorted from blood. Subset noted: CD45RA-negative fraction. The receptors were gathered from a man aged 18 to 30 in good health.

The gene calls are TRBV5-5 and TRBJ2-3; the match to TRBD2 covers 9 bases. The V gene's germline CDR1 is SGHKS and CDR2 YYEKEE (reference sequence). This CDR3 is 16 amino acids long. V trimming: 0 bases; J trimming: 1 base; junction bases outside the gene matches: 3. The CDR3 reads CASSLGASGGTDTQYF. In DNA form, the CDR3 reads TGTGCCAGCAGCTTGGGGGCTAGCGGGGGCACAGATACGCAGTATTTT.

Points on this clone: A much larger clone lies one base from this, so it may be a read error. Other DNA sequences in this specimen translate into the identical CDR3. The rearrangement uses TRBV2 and TRBJ1-2; D ambiguous. V was cut by 6 bases and J by 2 bases, with 10 bases left in between. CDR1 SNHLY and CDR2 FYNNEI come from the germline V gene. The CDR3 loop spans 13 amino acids. The CDR3 DNA sequence: TGTGCCAGCAGCCAGGACGGAAACTATGGCTACACCTTC. It specifies CASSQDGNYGYTF. Together with reference TRBV2 and TRBJ1-2, the CDR3 gives the full variable domain: EPEVTQTPSHQVTQMGQEVILRCVPISNHLYFYWYRQILGQKVEFLVSFYNNEISEKSEIFDDQFSVERPDGSNFTLKIRSTKLEDSAMYFCASSQDGNYGYTFGSGTRLTVV.

The J gene is TRBJ1-4, the V gene TRBV28; D call uncertain. V was trimmed by 6 bases and J by 8 bases, leaving 16 bases between them. Germline V lookup: CDR1 MDHEN, CDR2 SYDVKM. The CDR3 extends over 14 amino acids. CDR3 residues: CASRPPVREEKLFF. The CDR3 bases are TGTGCCAGCAGGCCCCCCGTTAGGGAAGAAAAACTGTTTTTT.

The DNA of the CDR3 is TGTGCCAGCAGTGAACTCTACTCTTCCTACGAGCAGTACTTC. This codes for CASSELYSSYEQYF. The V gene is TRBV2, the J gene TRBJ2-7; D is undetermined. The germline V gene has CDR1 SNHLY and CDR2 FYNNEI. The CDR3 totals 14 residues. The V gene lost 2 bases and the J gene lost 1 base, with 9 bases spanning the gap.

The chain is built from TRBV19 and TRBJ1-1; D is possibly TRBD1 (5 bases). CDR3 length: 11 amino acids. Trimming took off 7 bases at V and 7 bases at J, with 10 bases between the two ends. Germline V lookup: CDR1 LNHDA, CDR2 SQIVND (reference sequence). The CDR3 reads CASTTGHEAFF. CDR3 nucleotides: TGTGCCAGTACCACCGGACATGAAGCTTTCTTT.

The chain links TRBV5-1 to TRBJ1-1; D remains ambiguous. Germline-derived CDR1 and CDR2 are SGHRS and YFSETQ. The CDR3 runs 13 residues. The V gene lost 6 bases and the J gene lost 1 base, with 10 bases spanning the gap. The CDR3 reads CASKVGSNTEAFF. The CDR3 bases are TGCGCCAGCAAGGTAGGATCGAACACTGAAGCTTTCTTT.

The V and J genes are TRBV4-3 and TRBJ2-2; 7 bases are shared with TRBD2. J gave up 6 bases and V 3 bases, and 10 bases lay outside the gene matches. The CDR3 is 16 residues long. Germline V lookup: CDR1 LGHNA, CDR2 YSLEER. The CDR3 nucleotides are TGCGCCAGCAGCCATGGGCTAGCGGCCATGTCCGGGGAGCTGTTTTTT. This codes for CASSHGLAAMSGELFF.

This chain connects TRBV19 to TRBJ1-5, with 7 bases matching TRBD1. The V gene's germline CDR1 is LNHDA and CDR2 SQIVND (reference sequence). Trimming took 8 bases from V and 4 from J; bases not matched to a gene: 11. This CDR3 contains 15 residues. The CDR3 here is CASAQTGRGNQPQHF. Here the CDR3 DNA reads TGTGCCAGTGCCCAGACAGGGCGAGGGAATCAGCCCCAGCATTTT.

The chain uses TRBV7-2 and TRBJ2-3, with D possibly being TRBD1 (6 bases). The V end lost 5 bases, the J end lost 2 bases, and 11 bases lay between the germline ends. Per the germline V gene, CDR1 is SGHTA and CDR2 is FQGNSA. The CDR3 extends over 14 amino acids. CDR3 sequence (DNA): TGTGCCAGCAGCAGAGACAGGTTCACAGATACGCAGTATTTT. This gives the protein CASSRDRFTDTQYF.

The chain carries TRBV6-1 and TRBJ2-7; 11 bases fit TRBD1. The V and J ends lost 3 bases and 0 bases, in that order; junction bases with no gene match: 7. Looked up from germline, CDR1 is MNHNS and CDR2 is SASEGT. The CDR3 totals 17 residues. The CDR3 region has the DNA TGTGCCAGCAGTGAGTCCGGGACAGGGGGTAGCTCCTACGAGCAGTACTTC. Translated, it gives CASSESGTGGSSYEQYF.

This clone was recorded once. The chain carries TRBV4-2 and TRBJ2-5, with 15 nucleotides matching TRBD2. V shed 3 bases, J shed 3 bases, and the junction held 8 bases outside the gene matches. The CDR3 runs to 18 residues. Looked up from germline, CDR1 is LGHNA and CDR2 is YNFKEQ. The CDR3 region is CASSHGLAGGRVKETQYF. CDR3 DNA: TGTGCCAGCAGCCACGGACTAGCGGGGGGGCGTGTTAAAGAGACCCAGTACTTC.

The chain recombines TRBV11-2 with TRBJ1-5; D is ambiguous. This CDR3 comprises 13 residues. Trimming cost V 0 bases and J 4 bases, with 4 bases left between them. The germline gives CDR1 SGHAT, CDR2 FQNNGV. This CDR3 reads CASSLDLNQPQHF. CDR3 nucleotide sequence: TGTGCCAGCAGCTTAGATCTAAATCAGCCCCAGCATTTT.

With respect to this clone: This may stem from a read error, because a much larger clone lies one nucleotide away. Additional DNA sequences in this sample encode the identical CDR3. The chain couples TRBV5-1 to TRBJ1-4, with 9 nucleotides matching TRBD1. V lost 4 bases to trimming and J lost 5 bases; unmatched junction nucleotides: 3. The CDR3 is 14 residues long. Germline V gene lookup returns CDR1 SGHRS and CDR2 YFSETQ. The CDR3 is CASSTGTGNEKLFF. In DNA form, the CDR3 reads TGCGCCAGCAGCACCGGGACAGGGAATGAAAAACTGTTTTTT.

The chain employs TRBV5-1 and TRBJ1-6; 9 bases map to TRBD1. Germline CDR1 is SGHRS and CDR2 is YFSETQ. V was clipped by 0 bases and J by 11 bases; unmatched bases: 6. This CDR3 is 15 amino acids long. The CDR3 reads CASSLEGQGWTPLHF. CDR3 nucleotide sequence: TGCGCCAGCAGCTTGGAGGGACAGGGATGGACACCCCTCCACTTT.

The gene calls are TRBV14 and TRBJ2-5; possibly TRBD1 for D (5 bases). Germline V gene sequence: CDR1 SGHDN, CDR2 FVKESK. V was cut by 2 bases and J by 4 bases, with 11 bases left in between. This CDR3 spans 14 amino acids. CDR3: CASSQPGRAETQYF. CDR3 DNA: TGTGCCAGCAGCCAACCCGGCAGGGCAGAGACCCAGTACTTC.

The rearrangement joins TRBV5-1 to TRBJ1-1, with a tentative D call TRBD1 (6 bases). The CDR3 length is 14 residues. CDR1 SGHRS and CDR2 YFSETQ come from the germline V gene. Trimming cost V 2 bases and J 5 bases, with 13 bases left between them. Here the CDR3 reads CASSFRGQGTEAFF. The CDR3 DNA sequence: TGCGCCAGCAGCTTTCGGGGACAAGGGACTGAAGCTTTCTTT.

The chain employs TRBV10-2 and TRBJ2-2, with D unclear. Per the germline V gene, CDR1 is WSHSY and CDR2 is SAAADI. The CDR3 contains 16 residues. V lost 6 bases and J 7 bases, leaving 21 bases between the germline ends. The CDR3 loop reads CASSFFRAASGGELFF. The CDR3 coding sequence is TGCGCCAGCAGCTTTTTCCGGGCAGCCTCCGGCGGGGAGCTGTTTTTT.

This clone was seen once. The chain joins TRBV19 to TRBJ1-1; 7 bases align to TRBD1. The V gene's germline CDR1 is LNHDA and CDR2 SQIVND (reference sequence). V shed 0 bases and J 8 bases; nucleotides not matched to a gene: 6. The CDR3 spans 14 residues. CDR3 nucleotides: TGTGCCAGTAGTATAGATCTTAGGGGGCTGGAAGCTTTCTTT. It encodes CASSIDLRGLEAFF. Looking up the rest from reference TRBV19 and TRBJ1-1 gives the full variable domain: DGGITQSPKYLFRKEGQNVTLSCEQNLNHDAMYWYRQDPGQGLRLIYYSQIVNDFQKGDIAEGYSVSREKKESFPLTVTSAQKNPTAFYLCASSIDLRGLEAFFGQGTRLTVV.

This sequence joins TRBV7-8 and TRBJ1-3; D remains ambiguous. The V gene's germline CDR1 is SGHVS and CDR2 FQNEAQ. V was shortened by 1 base and J by 1 base, with 8 bases between the two germline ends. The CDR3 extends over 15 amino acids. CDR3 DNA: TGTGCCAGCAGCTTAGTTGCTGGTTCTGGAAACACCATATATTTT. Its translation is CASSLVAGSGNTIYF.

The chain recombines TRBV5-6 with TRBJ2-7; D is perhaps TRBD1 or TRBD2 (5 bases each). Trimming removed 0 bases from V and 6 bases from J, with 16 bases in between. CDR3 length: 15 residues. The germline V gene has CDR1 SGHDT and CDR2 YYEEEE. The CDR3 loop is CASSLVPSLGGEQYF. The CDR3 nucleotides are TGTGCCAGCAGCTTGGTCCCTAGCCTTGGGGGCGAGCAGTACTTC.